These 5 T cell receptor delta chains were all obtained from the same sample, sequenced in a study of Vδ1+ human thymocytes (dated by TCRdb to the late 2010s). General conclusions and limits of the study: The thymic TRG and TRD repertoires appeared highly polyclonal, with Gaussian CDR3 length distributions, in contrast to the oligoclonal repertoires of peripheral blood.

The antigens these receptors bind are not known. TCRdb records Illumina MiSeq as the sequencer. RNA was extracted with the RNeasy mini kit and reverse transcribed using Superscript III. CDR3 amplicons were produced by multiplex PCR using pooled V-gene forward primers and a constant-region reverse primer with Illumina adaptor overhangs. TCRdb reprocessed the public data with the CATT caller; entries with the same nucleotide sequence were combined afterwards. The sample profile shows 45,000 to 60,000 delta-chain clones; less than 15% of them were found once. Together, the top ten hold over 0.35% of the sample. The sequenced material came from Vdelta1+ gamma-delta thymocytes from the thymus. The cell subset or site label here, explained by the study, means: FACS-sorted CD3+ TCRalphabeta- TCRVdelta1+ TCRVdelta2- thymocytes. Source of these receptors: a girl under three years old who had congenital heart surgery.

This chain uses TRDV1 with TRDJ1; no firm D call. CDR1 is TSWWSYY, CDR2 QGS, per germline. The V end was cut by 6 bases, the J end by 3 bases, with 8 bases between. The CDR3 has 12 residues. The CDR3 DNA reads TGTGCTCTTGGAAGTGGACCCGATAAACTCATCTTT. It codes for CALGSGPDKLIF.

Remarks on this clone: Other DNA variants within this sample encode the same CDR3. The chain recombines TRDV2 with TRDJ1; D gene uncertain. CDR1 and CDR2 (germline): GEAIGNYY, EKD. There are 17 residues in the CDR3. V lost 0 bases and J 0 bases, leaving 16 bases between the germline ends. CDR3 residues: CACDTVAVRSYTDKLIF. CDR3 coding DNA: TGTGCCTGTGACACCGTGGCGGTGCGCTCCTACACCGATAAACTCATCTTT.

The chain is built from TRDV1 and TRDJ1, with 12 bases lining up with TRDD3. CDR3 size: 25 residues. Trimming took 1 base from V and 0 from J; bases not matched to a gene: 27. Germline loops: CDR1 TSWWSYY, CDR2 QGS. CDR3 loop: CALGEPVLQGLGDTLIRGYTDKLIF. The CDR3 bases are TGTGCTCTTGGGGAACCCGTCCTCCAGGGACTGGGGGATACCCTTATACGGGGGTACACCGATAAACTCATCTTT.

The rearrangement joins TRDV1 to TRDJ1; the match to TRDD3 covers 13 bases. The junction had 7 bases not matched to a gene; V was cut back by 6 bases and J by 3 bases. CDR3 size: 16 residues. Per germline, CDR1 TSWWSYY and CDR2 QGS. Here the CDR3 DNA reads TGTGCTCTTGGTGAAACTGGGGGATACGGCCCCGATAAACTCATCTTT. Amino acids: CALGETGGYGPDKLIF.

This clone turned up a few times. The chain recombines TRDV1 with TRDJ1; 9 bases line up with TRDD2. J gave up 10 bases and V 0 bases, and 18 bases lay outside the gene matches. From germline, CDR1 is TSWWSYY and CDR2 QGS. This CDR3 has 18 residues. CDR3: CALGELQPSYDGGISLIF. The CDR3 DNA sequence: TGTGCTCTTGGGGAACTACAGCCTTCCTACGACGGGGGGATCTCACTCATCTTT.